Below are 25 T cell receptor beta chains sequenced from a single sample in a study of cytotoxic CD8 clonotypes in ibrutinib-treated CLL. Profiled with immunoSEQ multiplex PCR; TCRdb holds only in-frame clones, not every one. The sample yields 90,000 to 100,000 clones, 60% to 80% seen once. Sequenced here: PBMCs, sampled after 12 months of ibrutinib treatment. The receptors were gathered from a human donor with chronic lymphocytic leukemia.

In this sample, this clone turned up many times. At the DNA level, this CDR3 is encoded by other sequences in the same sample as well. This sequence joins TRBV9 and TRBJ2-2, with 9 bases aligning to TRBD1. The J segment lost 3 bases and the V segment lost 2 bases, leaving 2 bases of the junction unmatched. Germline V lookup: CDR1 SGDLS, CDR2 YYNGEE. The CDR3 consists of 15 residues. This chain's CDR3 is CASSVGTGHTGELFF. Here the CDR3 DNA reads TGTGCCAGCAGCGTCGGGACAGGGCACACCGGGGAGCTGTTTTTT. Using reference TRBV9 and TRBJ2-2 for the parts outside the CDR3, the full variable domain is DSGVTQTPKHLITATGQRVTLRCSPRSGDLSVYWYQQSLDQGLQFLIQYYNGEERAKGNILERFSAQQFPDLHSELNLSSLELGDSALYFCASSVGTGHTGELFFGEGSRLTVL.

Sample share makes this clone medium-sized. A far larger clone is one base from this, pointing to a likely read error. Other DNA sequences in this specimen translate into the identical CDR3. This CDR3 is CASSQDSEGYTF. CDR3 bases: TGCGCCAGCAGCCAAGATTCAGAAGGCTACACCTTC. The V call is TRBV4-1, the J call TRBJ1-2; D gene ambiguous. The V gene's germline CDR1 is MGHRA and CDR2 YSYEKL. CDR3 length: 12 amino acids. Trimming stripped 0 bases from V and 8 bases from J, with 7 bases between.

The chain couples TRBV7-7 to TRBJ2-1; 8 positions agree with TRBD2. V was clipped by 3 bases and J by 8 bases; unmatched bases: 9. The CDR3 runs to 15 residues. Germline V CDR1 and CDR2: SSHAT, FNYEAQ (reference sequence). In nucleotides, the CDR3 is TGTGCCAGCAGCTTCGGGACTAGGAGGGAGGATGAGCAGTTCTTC. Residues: CASSFGTRREDEQFF.

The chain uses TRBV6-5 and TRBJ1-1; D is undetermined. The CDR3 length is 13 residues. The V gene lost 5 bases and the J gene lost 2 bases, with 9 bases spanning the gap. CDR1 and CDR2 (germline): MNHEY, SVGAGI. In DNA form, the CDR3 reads TGTGCCAGCAGTAATAACAGAAACACTGAAGCTTTCTTT. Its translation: CASSNNRNTEAFF.

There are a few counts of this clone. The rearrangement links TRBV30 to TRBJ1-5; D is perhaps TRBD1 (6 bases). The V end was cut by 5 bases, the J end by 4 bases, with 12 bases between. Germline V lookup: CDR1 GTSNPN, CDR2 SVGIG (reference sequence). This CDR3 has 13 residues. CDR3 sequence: CAWASGANQPQHF. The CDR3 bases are TGTGCCTGGGCCTCAGGGGCGAATCAGCCCCAGCATTTT.

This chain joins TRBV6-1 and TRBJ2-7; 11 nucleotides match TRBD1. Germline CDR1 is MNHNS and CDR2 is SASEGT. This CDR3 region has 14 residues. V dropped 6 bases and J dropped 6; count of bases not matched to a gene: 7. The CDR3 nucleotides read TGTGCCAGCAGGAAGACCGGGACAGGGGGCGAGCAGTACTTC. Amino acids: CASRKTGTGGEQYF.

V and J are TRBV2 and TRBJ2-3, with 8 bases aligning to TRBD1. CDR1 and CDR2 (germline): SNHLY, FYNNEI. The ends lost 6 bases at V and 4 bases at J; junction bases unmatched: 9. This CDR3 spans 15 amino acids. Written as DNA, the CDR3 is TGTGCCAGCAGAGAACAACCAGGGGGCCCAGATACGCAGTATTTT. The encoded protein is CASREQPGGPDTQYF.

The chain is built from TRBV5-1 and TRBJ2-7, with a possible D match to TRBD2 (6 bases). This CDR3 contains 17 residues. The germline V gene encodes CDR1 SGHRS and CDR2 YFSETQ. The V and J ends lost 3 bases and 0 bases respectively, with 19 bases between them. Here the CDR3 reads CASSSTRGGLVSYEQYF. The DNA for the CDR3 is TGCGCCAGCAGCTCCACTCGGGGAGGCCTCGTCTCCTACGAGCAGTACTTC.

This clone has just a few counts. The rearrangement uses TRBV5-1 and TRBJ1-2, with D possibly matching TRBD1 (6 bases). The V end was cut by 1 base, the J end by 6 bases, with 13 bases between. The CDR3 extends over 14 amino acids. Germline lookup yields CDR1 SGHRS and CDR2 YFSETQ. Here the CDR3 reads CASSLSRDTDGYTF. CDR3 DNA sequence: TGCGCCAGCAGCTTGTCACGGGACACAGATGGCTACACCTTC.

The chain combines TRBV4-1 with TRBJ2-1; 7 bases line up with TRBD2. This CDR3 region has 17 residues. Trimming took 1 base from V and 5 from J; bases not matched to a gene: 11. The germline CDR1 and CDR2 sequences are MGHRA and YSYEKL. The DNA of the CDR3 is TGCGCCAGCAGCCAAGGAATAGGGCTAGCGGAAAACAATGAGCAGTTCTTC. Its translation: CASSQGIGLAENNEQFF.

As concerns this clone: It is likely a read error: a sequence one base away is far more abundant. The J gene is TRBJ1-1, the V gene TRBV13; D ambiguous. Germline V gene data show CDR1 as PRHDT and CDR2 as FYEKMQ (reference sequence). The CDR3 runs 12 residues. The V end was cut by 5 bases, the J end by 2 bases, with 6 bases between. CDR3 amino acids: CASSGSNTEAFF. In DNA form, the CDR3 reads TGTGCCAGCAGCGGATCCAACACTGAAGCTTTCTTT.

CDR3 coding DNA: TGTGCCAGCAGCGTAGAAGCCGGATGGAACACTGAAGCTTTCTTT. It codes for CASSVEAGWNTEAFF. The chain combines TRBV9 with TRBJ1-1; D uncertain. The V and J ends lost 0 bases and 1 base respectively, with 10 bases between them. Per the germline V gene, CDR1 is SGDLS and CDR2 is YYNGEE. The CDR3 consists of 15 residues.

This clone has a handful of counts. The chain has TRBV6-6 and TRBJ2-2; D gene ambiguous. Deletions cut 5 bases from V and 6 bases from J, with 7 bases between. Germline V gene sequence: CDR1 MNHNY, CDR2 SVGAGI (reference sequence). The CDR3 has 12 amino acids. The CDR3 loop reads CASSVAAGELFF. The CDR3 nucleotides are TGTGCCAGCAGTGTAGCAGCCGGGGAGCTGTTTTTT.

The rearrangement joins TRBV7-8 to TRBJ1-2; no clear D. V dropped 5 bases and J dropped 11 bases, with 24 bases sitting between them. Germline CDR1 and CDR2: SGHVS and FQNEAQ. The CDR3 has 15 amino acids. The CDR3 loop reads CASSPGSGVSSGYTF. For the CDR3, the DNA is TGTGCCAGCAGCCCCGGTTCTGGGGTCTCATCGGGGTACACCTTC.

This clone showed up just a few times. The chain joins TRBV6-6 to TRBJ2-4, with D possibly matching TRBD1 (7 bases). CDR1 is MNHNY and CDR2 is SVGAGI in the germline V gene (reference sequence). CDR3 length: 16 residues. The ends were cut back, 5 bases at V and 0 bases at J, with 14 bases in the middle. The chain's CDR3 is CASSPGGQLAKNIQYF. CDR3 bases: TGTGCCAGCAGTCCAGGGGGGCAACTAGCCAAAAACATTCAGTACTTC.

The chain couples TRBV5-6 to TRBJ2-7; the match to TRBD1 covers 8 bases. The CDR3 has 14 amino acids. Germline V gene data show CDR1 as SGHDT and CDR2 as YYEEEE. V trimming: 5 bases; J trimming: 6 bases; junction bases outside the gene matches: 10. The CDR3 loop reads CASSPGTGSGEQYF. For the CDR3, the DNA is TGTGCCAGCAGTCCTGGGACAGGATCCGGCGAGCAGTACTTC.

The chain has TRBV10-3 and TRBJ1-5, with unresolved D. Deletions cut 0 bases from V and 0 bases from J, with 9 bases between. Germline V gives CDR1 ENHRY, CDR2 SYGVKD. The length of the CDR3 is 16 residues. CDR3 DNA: TGTGCCATCAGTGAGTCGAAGGGATATAGCAATCAGCCCCAGCATTTT. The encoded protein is CAISESKGYSNQPQHF.

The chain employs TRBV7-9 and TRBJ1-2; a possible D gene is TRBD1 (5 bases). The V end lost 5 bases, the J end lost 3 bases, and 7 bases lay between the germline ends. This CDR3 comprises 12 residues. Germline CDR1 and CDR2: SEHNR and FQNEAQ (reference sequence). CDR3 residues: CASSRGDYGYTF. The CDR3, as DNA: TGTGCCAGCAGCCGGGGGGACTATGGCTACACCTTC.

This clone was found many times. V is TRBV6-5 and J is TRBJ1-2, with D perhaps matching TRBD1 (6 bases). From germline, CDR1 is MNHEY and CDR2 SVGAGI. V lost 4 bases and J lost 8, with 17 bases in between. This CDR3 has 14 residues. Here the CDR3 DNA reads TGTGCCAGCAGTTCCGCCACGGGGGGCGACGGCTACACCTTC. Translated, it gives CASSSATGGDGYTF.

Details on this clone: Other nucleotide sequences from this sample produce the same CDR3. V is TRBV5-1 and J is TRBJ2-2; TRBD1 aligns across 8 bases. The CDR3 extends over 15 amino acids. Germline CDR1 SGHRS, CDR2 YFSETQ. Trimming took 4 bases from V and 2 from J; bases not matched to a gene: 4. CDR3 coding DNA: TGCGCCAGCAGCACCGACAGGGGAAACACCGGGGAGCTGTTTTTT. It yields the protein CASSTDRGNTGELFF.

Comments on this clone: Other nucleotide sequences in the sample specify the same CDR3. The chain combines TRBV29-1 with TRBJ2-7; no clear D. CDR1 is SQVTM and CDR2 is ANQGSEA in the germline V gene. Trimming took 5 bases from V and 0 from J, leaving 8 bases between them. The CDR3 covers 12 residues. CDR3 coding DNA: TGCAGCGTTCGGTCTAGCTCCTACGAGCAGTACTTC. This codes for CSVRSSSYEQYF.

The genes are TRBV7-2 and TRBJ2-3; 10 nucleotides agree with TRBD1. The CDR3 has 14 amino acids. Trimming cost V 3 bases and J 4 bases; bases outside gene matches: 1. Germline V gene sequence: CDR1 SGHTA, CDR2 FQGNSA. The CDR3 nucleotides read TGTGCCAGCAGCTTTGGACAGGGGGCAGATACGCAGTATTTT. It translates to CASSFGQGADTQYF. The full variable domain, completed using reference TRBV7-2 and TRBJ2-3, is GAGVSQSPSNKVTEKGKDVELRCDPISGHTALYWYRQSLGQGLEFLIYFQGNSAPDKSGLPSDRFSAERTGGSVSTLTIQRTQQEDSAVYLCASSFGQGADTQYFGPGTRLTVL.

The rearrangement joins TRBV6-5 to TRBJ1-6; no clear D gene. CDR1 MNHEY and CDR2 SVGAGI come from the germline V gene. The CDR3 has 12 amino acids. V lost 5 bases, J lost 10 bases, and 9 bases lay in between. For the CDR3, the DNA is TGTGCCAGCAGTACCCCCGACTCACCCCTCCACTTT. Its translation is CASSTPDSPLHF.

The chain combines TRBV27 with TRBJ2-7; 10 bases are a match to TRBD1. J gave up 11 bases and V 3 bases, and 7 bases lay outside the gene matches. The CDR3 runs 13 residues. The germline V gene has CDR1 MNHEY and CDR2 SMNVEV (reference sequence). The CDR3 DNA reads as TGTGCCAGCAGTTTCACTGGACAGGGGGTTAAGTACTTC. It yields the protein CASSFTGQGVKYF.

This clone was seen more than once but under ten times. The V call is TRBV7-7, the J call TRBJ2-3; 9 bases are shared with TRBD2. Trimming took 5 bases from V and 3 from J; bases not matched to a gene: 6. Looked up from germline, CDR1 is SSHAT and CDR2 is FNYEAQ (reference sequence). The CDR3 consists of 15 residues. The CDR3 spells CASSLGTSRTDTQYF. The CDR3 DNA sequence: TGTGCCAGCAGCCTCGGGACTAGCAGAACAGATACGCAGTATTTT.